Listed below are T cell receptor beta chains from one sample, sequenced in a study of T cells in Graves' hyperthyroidism and ophthalmopathy. TCRdb called the multiplex PCR reads again in MiXCR, with one record for every CDR3 protein. This sample has hundreds of thousands of distinct CDR3 sequences, with more than 12% found just once. Material: blood. These receptors originate from a woman aged 45-65 years with Graves' ophthalmopathy. CDR3s include the opening cysteine and the closing phenylalanine or tryptophan.

TRBV2	TRBJ2-7	CASSVDRASYEQYF
TRBV3-1	TRBJ2-7	CASSPGPSGRSEQYF
TRBV5-6	TRBJ2-5	CASKSQETQYF
TRBV5-1	TRBJ2-3	CASSLGSVKSADTQYF
TRBV7-2	TRBJ2-1	CASRPGGRPYNEQFF
TRBV5-4	TRBJ2-3	CASSGGGTDTQYF
TRBV4-2	TRBJ2-1	CASSPGTGSQGNEQFF
TRBV28	TRBJ1-2	CASSSGTGGYYGYTF
TRBV12-3/TRBV12-4	TRBJ2-2	CASSRPGGTGSGELFF
TRBV20-1	TRBJ2-7	CSATLASGRTSSSYEQYF
TRBV18	TRBJ2-7	CASSLTSGEGQYF
TRBV7-6	TRBJ2-3	CASSLSRAGQGADTQYF
TRBV28	TRBJ2-1	CASSPTLWTSGSHNEQFF
TRBV20-1	TRBJ1-1	CSAPQGARGLSTEAFF
TRBV15	TRBJ1-1	CATSRDYAGTEAFF
TRBV4-3	TRBJ2-4	CASSPGTSGSTTKNIQYF
TRBV28	TRBJ2-1	CASTRGGYTYNEQFF
TRBV20-1	TRBJ2-7	CSARKEYEQYF
TRBV30	TRBJ1-2	CAWSDTTPNYGYTF
TRBV6-2/TRBV6-3	TRBJ2-5	CASSYSGEETQYF
TRBV20-1	TRBJ2-2	CSAGTSGRRDTGELFF
TRBV28	TRBJ2-3	CASSLPLKGSSPNTDTQYF
TRBV6-5	TRBJ1-1	CASSYGRTGTNTEAFF
TRBV6-1	TRBJ2-2	CASSPHPGPNTGELFF
TRBV6-2/TRBV6-3	TRBJ2-1	CASSYSTLAGHNEQFF
TRBV2	TRBJ1-2	CASSRDLGTLYGYTF
TRBV18	TRBJ2-1	CASSPQESGGRYNEQFF
TRBV19	TRBJ2-1	CASSIRAGSYNEQFF
TRBV30	TRBJ1-1	CAWMRGAQTFF
TRBV29-1	TRBJ2-7	CSVFLTSEGHEQYF
TRBV20-1	TRBJ2-7	CSARAGTVTYEQYF
TRBV10-3	TRBJ1-5	CAISPGTGDNQPQHF
TRBV7-2	TRBJ2-3	CASSSGLNTQYF
TRBV19	TRBJ2-4	CASSVPRQGGAKNIQYF
TRBV30	TRBJ2-7	CAWSVRKQGYYEQYF
TRBV19	TRBJ2-4	CASSPGLREMAVKGKNIQYF
TRBV7-3	TRBJ2-3	CASSLHALEDTQYF
TRBV14	TRBJ2-7	CASSQAIGGEQYF
TRBV7-9	TRBJ2-7	CASSLIAGVREQYF
TRBV11-2	TRBJ2-1	CASSPRPYNEQFF
TRBV7-6	TRBJ2-7	CASSSPGGPPAEQYF
TRBV27	TRBJ2-1	CASSRPSYNEQFF
TRBV29-1	TRBJ1-1	CSVQRGPVGNTEAFF
TRBV19	TRBJ2-1	CASSNGGRANEQFF
TRBV6-1	TRBJ1-5	CASRIDLEGNQPQHF
TRBV2	TRBJ2-2	CASVGRKIFSNTGELFF
TRBV18	TRBJ2-3	CASSVGQEGTDTQYF
TRBV20-1	TRBJ2-7	CSARLVGQGPSSYEQYF